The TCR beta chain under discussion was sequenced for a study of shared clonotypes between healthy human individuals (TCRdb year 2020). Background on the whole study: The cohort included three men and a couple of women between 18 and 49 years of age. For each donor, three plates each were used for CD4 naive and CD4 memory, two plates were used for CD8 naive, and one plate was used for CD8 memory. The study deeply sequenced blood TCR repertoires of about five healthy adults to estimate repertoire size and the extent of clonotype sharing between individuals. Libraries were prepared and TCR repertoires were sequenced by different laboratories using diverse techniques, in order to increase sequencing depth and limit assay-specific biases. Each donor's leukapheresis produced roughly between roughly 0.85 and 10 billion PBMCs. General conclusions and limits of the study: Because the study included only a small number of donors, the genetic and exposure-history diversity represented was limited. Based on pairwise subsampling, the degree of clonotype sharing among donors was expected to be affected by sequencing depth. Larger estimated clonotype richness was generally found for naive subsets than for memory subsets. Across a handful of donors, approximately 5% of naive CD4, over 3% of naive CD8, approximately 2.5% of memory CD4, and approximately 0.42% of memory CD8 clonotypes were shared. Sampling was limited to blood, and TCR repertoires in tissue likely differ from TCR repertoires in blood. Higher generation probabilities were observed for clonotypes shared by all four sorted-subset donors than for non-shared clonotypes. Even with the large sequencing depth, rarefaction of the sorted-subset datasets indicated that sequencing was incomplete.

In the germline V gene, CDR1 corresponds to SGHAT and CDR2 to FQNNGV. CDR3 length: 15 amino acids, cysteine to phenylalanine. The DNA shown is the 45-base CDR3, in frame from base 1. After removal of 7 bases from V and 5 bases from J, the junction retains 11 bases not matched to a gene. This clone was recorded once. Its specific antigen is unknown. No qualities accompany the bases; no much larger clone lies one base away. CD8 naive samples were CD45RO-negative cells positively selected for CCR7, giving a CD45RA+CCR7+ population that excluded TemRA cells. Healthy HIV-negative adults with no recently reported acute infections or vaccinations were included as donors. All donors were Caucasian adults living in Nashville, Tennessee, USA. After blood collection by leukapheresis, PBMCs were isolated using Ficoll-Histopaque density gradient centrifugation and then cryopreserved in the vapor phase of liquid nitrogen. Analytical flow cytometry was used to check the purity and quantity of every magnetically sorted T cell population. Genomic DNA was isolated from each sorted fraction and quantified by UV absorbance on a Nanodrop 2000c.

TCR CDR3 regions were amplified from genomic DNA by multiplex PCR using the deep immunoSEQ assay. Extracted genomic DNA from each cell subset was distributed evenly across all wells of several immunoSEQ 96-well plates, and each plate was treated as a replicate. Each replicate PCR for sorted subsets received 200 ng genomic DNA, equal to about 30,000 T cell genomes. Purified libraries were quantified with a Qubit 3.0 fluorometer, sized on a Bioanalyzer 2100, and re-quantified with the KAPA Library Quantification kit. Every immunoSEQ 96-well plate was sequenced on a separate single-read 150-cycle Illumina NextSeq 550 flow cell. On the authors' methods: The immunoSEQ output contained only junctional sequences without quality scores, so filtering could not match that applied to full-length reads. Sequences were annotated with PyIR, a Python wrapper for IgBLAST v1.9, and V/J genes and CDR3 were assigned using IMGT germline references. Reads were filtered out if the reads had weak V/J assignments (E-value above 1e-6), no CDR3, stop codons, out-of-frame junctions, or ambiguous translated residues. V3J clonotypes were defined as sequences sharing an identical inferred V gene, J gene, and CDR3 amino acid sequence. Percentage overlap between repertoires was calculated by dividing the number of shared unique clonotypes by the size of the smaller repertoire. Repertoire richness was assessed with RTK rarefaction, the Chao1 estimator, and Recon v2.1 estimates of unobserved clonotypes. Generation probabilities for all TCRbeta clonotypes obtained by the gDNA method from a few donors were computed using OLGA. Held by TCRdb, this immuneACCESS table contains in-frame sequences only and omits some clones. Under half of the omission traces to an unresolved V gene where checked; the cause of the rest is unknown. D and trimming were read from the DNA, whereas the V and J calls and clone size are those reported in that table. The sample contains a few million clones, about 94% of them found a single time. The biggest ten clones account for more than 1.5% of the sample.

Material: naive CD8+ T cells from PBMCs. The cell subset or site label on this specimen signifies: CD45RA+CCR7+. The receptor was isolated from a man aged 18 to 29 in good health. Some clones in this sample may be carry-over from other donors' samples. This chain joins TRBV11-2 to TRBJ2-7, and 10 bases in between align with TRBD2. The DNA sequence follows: TGTGCCAGCAAAGAGGGGCTAGCGGGAGTAGACGAGCAGTACTTC. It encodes CASKEGLAGVDEQYF.